This TCR beta chain appears in the sequencing data of a study of Ad26.COV2.S vaccination and SARS-CoV-2 variants (dated by TCRdb to about 2021). Looking at the study overall: TCRbeta repertoire sequencing was used to assess the specificity and breadth of SARS-CoV-2-reactive T cell receptors after Ad26.COV2.S vaccination. A total of roughly 30 samples were included in the TCR-sequenced set, comprising 19 Ad26.COV2.S vaccine recipients, 5 placebo recipients and 8 SARS-CoV-2 convalescent individuals. Broad study findings and their caveats: Higher spike-specific TCR breadth was observed in Ad26.COV2.S recipients than in placebo recipients (P = 0.0014). It was noted by the authors that total T cell responses may have been underestimated by the TCR breadth and depth analyses. After vaccination, spike-specific CD8+ and CD4+ T cell responses were reported to show substantial breadth. Comparable non-spike TCR breadth was observed between vaccine and placebo recipients, consistent with only spike being contained in the vaccine.

On this clone: Its antigen remains undetermined. It has no much larger one-base neighbor in the sample; base qualities were not kept.

TCRbeta CDR3 regions were sequenced with the immunoSEQ Assay. After extraction, genomic DNA underwent amplification by bias-controlled multiplex PCR, followed by high-throughput sequencing. Processing in the source paper ran as follows. To quantify the absolute abundance of every unique TCRbeta CDR3 region, sequences were collapsed and filtered. Usable DNA was measured by amplifying reference genes present in all nucleated cells, and TCRbeta template counts were normalized to that usable DNA to estimate T cell fraction. Repertoire TCRs were annotated as SARS-CoV-2-specific by exact matching of V gene, CDR3 amino acid sequence and J gene to a known reactive TCR set. MIRA supplied the reference SARS-CoV-2 TCR set, which was filtered for enrichment in COVID-19-positive ImmuneCODE repertoires so that public or cross-reactive TCRs were removed. Based on the MIRA antigens, annotated TCRs were further analysed at the level of specific ORF or position within ORF. Breadth was defined as the number of annotated unique rearrangements divided by the total number of unique productive rearrangements, and depth was defined as the summed frequency of the annotated unique rearrangements. Group comparisons of TCR breadth used two-sided Wilcoxon rank-sum tests. As stored in TCRdb, this immuneACCESS dataset retains in-frame rearrangements with V and J assigned. A fraction of the clones does not appear; measured against another copy, unresolved V genes explain less than half of the discrepancy, and the remainder lacks a known reason. V and J calls and clone size are copied from that table; D and trimming were computed from the DNA. This sample gives around 350,000 clones in total; just over 90% of them show up just once. The ten biggest clones cover about 3.8% of the sample.

The intended sense of this specimen's time point label: individuals recovered from natural SARS-CoV-2 infection. V gives up 3 bases and J gives up 4 bases, and the segment between their germline ends measures 10 bases. Sequences LNHNV (CDR1) and YYDKDF (CDR2) are obtained from the germline V gene (reference sequence). From the cysteine up to the phenylalanine, the CDR3 has a length of 13 residues. Here the CDR3 DNA is all that survives: 39 bases in frame from base 1. This sequence was found in a human donor who had recovered from COVID-19. The chain is assembled from TRBV15 and TRBJ2-7; the D region possibly corresponds to TRBD2 (6 bases align). This specimen was peripheral blood, taken after recovery from COVID-19. The sequence in DNA is TGTGCCACCAGCAGGAGCGGGTTTTACGAGCAGTACTTC. The resulting protein is CATSRSGFYEQYF.